This T cell receptor (beta chain) appears in the sequencing data of a study of CD8 T cells in Susac syndrome. Random hexamers served to reverse transcribe roughly 0.5 to 1 ug RNA. TCRdb ran MiXCR on the immunoSEQ multiplex PCR reads and lists one entry per CDR3 protein. The repertoire includes 150,000 to 200,000 distinct CDR3 sequences, over 85% of them detected once, and roughly 0.14% sits in the top ten. Sequencing of TCR beta covered CD8+ and CD4+ T cells obtained from blood. V lost 7 bases, J lost 7 bases, and 10 bases lay in between. The CDR3 has 11 residues. The germline V gene has CDR1 MNHEY and CDR2 SMNVEV (reference sequence).

This TCR was sampled from a human donor in good health. V is TRBV27 and J is TRBJ1-2, with D unclear. The sequencing input was CD4+ T cells from PBMCs. The CDR3 nucleotides are TGTGCCAGCAACATGGTTTGTGGCTACACCTTC. This sequence encodes CASNMVCGYTF.